The T cell receptor beta chain described here comes from a study of cytomegalovirus exposure and HLA in healthy donors. Study summary: Membership in the Caucasian-associated ancestry cluster was found for 81% of 398 genotyped donors.

Regarding this clone: Its antigen is as yet unknown. The sample has other DNA sequences that encode this CDR3 too.

In germline, CDR1 is SGDLS, CDR2 YYNGEE. Trimming cost V 0 bases and J 4 bases; bases outside gene matches: 1. CDR3 length: 15 residues. General observations from the study: Associated with cytomegalovirus, according to the listing, were 150 to 200 TCR beta chains.

PCR employed 60 Vbeta and 13 Jbeta primers. The repertoire was sequenced with immunoSEQ multiplex PCR; TCRdb's copy has only in-frame clones and lacks some. Among approximately 160,000 clones, 60% to 80% were seen once, and the ten largest hold 4.9%. This receptor was obtained from a male donor in good health and CMV-seronegative. This chain uses TRBV9 with TRBJ2-1; 10 nucleotides agree with TRBD2. Input material: PBMCs. CDR3 DNA: TGTGCCAGCAGCGTAGGAGCGGGGGGGTACAATGAGCAGTTCTTC. Amino acids: CASSVGAGGYNEQFF. Supplemented by reference TRBV9 and TRBJ2-1, the full variable domain reads DSGVTQTPKHLITATGQRVTLRCSPRSGDLSVYWYQQSLDQGLQFLIQYYNGEERAKGNILERFSAQQFPDLHSELNLSSLELGDSALYFCASSVGAGGYNEQFFGPGTRLTVL.